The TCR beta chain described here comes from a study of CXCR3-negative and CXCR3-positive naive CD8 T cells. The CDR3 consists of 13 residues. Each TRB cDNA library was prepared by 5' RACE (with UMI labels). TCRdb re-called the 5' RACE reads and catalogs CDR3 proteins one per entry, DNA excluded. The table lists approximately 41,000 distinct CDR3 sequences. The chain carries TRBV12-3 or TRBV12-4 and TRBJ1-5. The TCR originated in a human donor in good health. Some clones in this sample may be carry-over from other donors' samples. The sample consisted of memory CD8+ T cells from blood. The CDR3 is CASSEAYNQPQHF.